A single sample gave rise to the 15 T cell receptor beta chains below, sequenced in a study of monozygotic twins with inflammatory bowel disease. From its re-call of the 5' RACE reads, TCRdb lists each CDR3 protein once, without DNA. The sample holds fewer than 550,000 distinct CDR3 sequences. The sample consisted of blood. The receptors originated from a human donor with ulcerative colitis or Crohn's disease, or a healthy co-twin of an affected twin (not recorded which).

The chain has TRBV6-5 and TRBJ2-2; the TCRdb call, TRBD1, lacks DNA for checking. Germline V CDR1 and CDR2: MNHEY, SVGAGI. This CDR3 comprises 14 residues. The CDR3 protein is CASSLDRGKGELFF.

The J gene is TRBJ2-1, the V gene TRBV5-1; with no DNA, the TCRdb D assignment of TRBD1 cannot be verified. The germline gives CDR1 SGHRS, CDR2 YFSETQ. This CDR3 region has 15 residues. CDR3 loop: CASSLGDGPYNEQFF.

This chain's CDR3 is CASMNGAGGPTYEQYF. V gene TRBV5-1 combines with J gene TRBJ2-7; without DNA, the TCRdb call of TRBD2 cannot be checked. Germline V gives CDR1 SGHRS, CDR2 YFSETQ. The CDR3 sequence is 16 residues long.

The gene calls are TRBV10-3 and TRBJ1-5. CDR1 and CDR2 from the germline V gene are ENHRY and SYGVKD. The CDR3 length is 12 residues. The CDR3 loop reads CAISDDYQPQHF.

This rearrangement joins TRBV5-5 to TRBJ1-2; the D call from TCRdb, TRBD1, cannot be confirmed without DNA. The CDR3 has 14 amino acids. Germline assignment: CDR1 SGHKS and CDR2 YYEKEE (reference sequence). The chain's CDR3 is CASSLVGQSYGYTF.

V gene TRBV5-1 combines with J gene TRBJ2-1. This CDR3 is built from 14 residues. Germline V gives CDR1 SGHRS, CDR2 YFSETQ. The CDR3 loop is CASSLGAARNEQFF.

The rearrangement links TRBV19 to TRBJ2-1; TCRdb reports TRBD1, a call that lacks DNA to check it against. The V gene's germline CDR1 is LNHDA and CDR2 SQIVND (reference sequence). CDR3 length: 14 residues. CDR3 sequence: CASQGQAPYNEQFF.

The V call is TRBV5-1, the J call TRBJ2-5; TCRdb calls TRBD1, which cannot be checked without DNA. Germline V gene sequence: CDR1 SGHRS, CDR2 YFSETQ. The CDR3 contains 14 residues. This CDR3 is CASSSRGNGETQYF.

The rearrangement joins TRBV5-1 to TRBJ2-5; there is no DNA to check the TCRdb D call of TRBD2. Germline V gene data show CDR1 as SGHRS and CDR2 as YFSETQ. This CDR3 contains 15 residues. The CDR3 loop reads CASSFTLAGQETQYF.

The rearrangement joins TRBV4-2 to TRBJ2-5. CDR1 is LGHNA, CDR2 YNFKEQ, per germline. This CDR3 has 13 residues. CDR3: CASSQALGETQYF.

The chain has TRBV3-1 and TRBJ2-3. Germline lookup yields CDR1 LGHDT and CDR2 YNNKEL (reference sequence). The CDR3 sequence is 16 residues long. The CDR3 reads CASSHEPGTGTDTQYF.

The chain links TRBV9 to TRBJ2-1; the TRBD1 assignment by TCRdb is unverifiable without DNA. The germline V gene encodes CDR1 SGDLS and CDR2 YYNGEE. The CDR3 is 14 amino acids. CDR3 sequence reads: CASSPRQSDNEQFF. Drawing the rest from reference TRBV9 and TRBJ2-1, the complete variable domain is DSGVTQTPKHLITATGQRVTLRCSPRSGDLSVYWYQQSLDQGLQFLIQYYNGEERAKGNILERFSAQQFPDLHSELNLSSLELGDSALYFCASSPRQSDNEQFFGPGTRLTVL.

The V and J genes are TRBV5-4 and TRBJ1-1; TCRdb calls TRBD1, which cannot be checked without DNA. Germline V gives CDR1 SGHNT, CDR2 YYREEE (reference sequence). The CDR3 consists of 15 residues. This chain's CDR3 is CASSPEWVPDTEAFF.

The chain is built from TRBV29-1 and TRBJ2-7; TCRdb's D call, TRBD1, is unchecked because there is no DNA. The CDR3 covers 13 residues. Germline V gene sequence: CDR1 SQVTM, CDR2 ANQGSEA. This CDR3 is CSVGTGGLYEQYF.

V gene TRBV12-3 or TRBV12-4 combines with J gene TRBJ2-2; TCRdb's D call of TRBD1 is untestable without DNA. This CDR3 has 15 residues. The CDR3 sequence is CASSLVQGDTGELFF.